These 2 T cell receptor beta chains were all obtained from the same sample, sequenced in a study of T cells in Graves' hyperthyroidism and ophthalmopathy. The CDR3 regions of TCR beta were amplified from RNA transcripts. In the first-round RT-PCR of the TCR CDR3, the HTBI primer set was used. TCRdb re-analysed the multiplex PCR reads in MiXCR, keeping a single row per CDR3 protein. Among over 700,000 distinct CDR3 sequences, 35% were seen once, and the ten largest hold less than 40%. Material for sequencing was blood. The source of these receptors is a woman in her 40s with Graves' hyperthyroidism.

The rearrangement joins TRBV20-1 to TRBJ1-1; 12 bases are shared with TRBD1. Germline CDR1 and CDR2: DFQATT and SNEGSKA (reference sequence). V shed 7 bases, J shed 11 bases, and the junction held 14 bases outside the gene matches. The CDR3 contains 14 residues. CDR3 in amino acids: CSVGTGGARVEAFF. CDR3 sequence (DNA): TGCAGTGTTGGGACAGGGGGCGCGCGGGTTGAGGCTTTCTTT.

The chain is built from TRBV12-3 or TRBV12-4 and TRBJ2-6; no firm D call. The CDR3 has 14 residues. The V and J ends lost 6 bases and 2 bases respectively, with 8 bases between them. CDR3 coding DNA: TGTGCCAGCAGCCCACCTGCTGGGGCCAACGTCCTGACTTTC. Translating gives CASSPPAGANVLTF.